This T cell receptor (delta chain) originates from a study of gamma-delta T cells after stem cell transplantation (dated by TCRdb to about 2016). Library method: RT-PCR. Reads for this sample came from an Illumina MiSeq. The public reads were reprocessed by TCRdb using CATT, and rows of matching DNA were later combined. In all, the sample holds 2,800 or so delta-chain clones, and 7.5% to 9% of those were seen once. The ten largest clonotypes hold 8% to 9.5% of the sample. The CDR3 numbers 16 residues from cysteine through phenylalanine. The only DNA kept is the CDR3, 48 bases in frame from the first base. Based on the germline V gene, the CDR1 and CDR2 sequences are GEAIGNYY and EKD. In this sample, this clone turned up a few times. What antigen it recognizes has not been identified. The likely explanation is a read error, given a far larger clone one base away. Within the sample, other DNA sequences also encode this same CDR3.

This clonotype was obtained from a human donor. It is not recorded whose cells these are; they may come from a transplant donor. The sequenced sample consisted of gamma-delta T cells. The rearranged chain carries TRDV2 and TRDJ2, with 13 bases matching TRDD3. The bases read TGTGCCCGTGACATACTGGGGGATACGTTGACAGCACAACTCTTCTTT. Its protein is CARDILGDTLTAQLFF.